The T cell receptor (beta chain) described here comes from a study of T cell changes during pregnancy in multiple sclerosis. The protocol was immunoSEQ multiplex PCR, while the TCRdb copy is restricted to in-frame clones and leaves out a portion. Among about 110,000 clones listed, 85% to 95% were seen once. The germline V and J ends were trimmed by 3 bases and 12 bases, with 12 bases remaining between them. The CDR3 consists of 12 residues. Germline V CDR1 and CDR2: SEHNR, FQNEAQ (reference sequence). The sequence came from a female donor with multiple sclerosis, enrolled in a pregnancy study. Here the sequenced sample was peripheral blood, taken after pregnancy. This chain links TRBV7-9 with TRBJ1-5, with D tentatively TRBD1 (5 bases). Here the CDR3 reads CASSLGGRVQHF. The CDR3 DNA reads as TGTGCCAGCAGCTTGGGGGGACGGGTCCAGCATTTT.